This paragraph covers one T cell receptor beta chain sequence. The sample comes from a study of T cell changes during pregnancy in multiple sclerosis. Sequenced by immunoSEQ multiplex PCR; TCRdb stores in-frame clones only, minus some. The sample lists 40,000 to 60,000 clones; around 93% were seen once. Trimming shortened V by 1 base and J by 6 bases, and 2 bases separated the two germline ends. The CDR3 has 11 amino acids. In germline, CDR1 is MDHEN, CDR2 SYDVKM. Sample: CD4+ T cells from peripheral blood mononuclear cells, taken after pregnancy. The TCR comes from a female donor with multiple sclerosis, enrolled in a pregnancy study. The V and J genes are TRBV28 and TRBJ2-3; D is undetermined. This CDR3 is CASSLSDTQYF. CDR3 nucleotide sequence: TGTGCCAGCAGTTTATCGGATACGCAGTATTTT.